This T cell receptor (beta chain) derives from a study of blood T cell repertoires in COVID-19. Across the study: Sources were T cells, B-cell-depleted T cells, or PBMCs; the material itself was cDNA or gDNA.

In the study's own analysis: Amplification of reference gene primers was used by the study to estimate nucleated cell counts. Generated by immunoSEQ multiplex PCR, the TCRdb table keeps only in-frame clones and is missing some. The DNA was the basis for D and trimming; V, J and clone size are from that table. The repertoire includes under 300,000 clones, roughly 84% of them detected once, and 2.1% sits in the top ten. Germline values: CDR1 SNHLY, CDR2 FYNNEI. The trim removed 2 bases at V and 10 bases at J, leaving 10 bases unmatched. The CDR3 loop spans 14 amino acids. The genes are TRBV2 and TRBJ1-2; TRBD1 aligns across 7 bases. The receptor's source is a woman aged 40 to 55 who had recovered from COVID-19. Material for sequencing was peripheral blood. The CDR3 bases are TGTGCCAGCAGTGAAAGGGGGCTCCAAAGAGTCTACACCTTC. Its translation is CASSERGLQRVYTF.